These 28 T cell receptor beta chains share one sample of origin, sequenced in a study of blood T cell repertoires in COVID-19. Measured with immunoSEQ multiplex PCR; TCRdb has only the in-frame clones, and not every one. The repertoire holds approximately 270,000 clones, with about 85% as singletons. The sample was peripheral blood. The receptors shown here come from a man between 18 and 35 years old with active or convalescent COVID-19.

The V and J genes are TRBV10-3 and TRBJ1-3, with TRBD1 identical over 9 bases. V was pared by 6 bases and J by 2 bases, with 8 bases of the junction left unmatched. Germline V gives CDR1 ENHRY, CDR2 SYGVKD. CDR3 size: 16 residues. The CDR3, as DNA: TGTGCCATCAGGGGACAGGGAAGTTCTCCTGGAAACACCATATATTTT. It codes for CAIRGQGSSPGNTIYF.

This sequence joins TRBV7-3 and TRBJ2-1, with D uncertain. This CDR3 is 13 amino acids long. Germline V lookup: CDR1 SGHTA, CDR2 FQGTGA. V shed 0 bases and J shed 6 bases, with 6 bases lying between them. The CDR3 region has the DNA TGTGCCAGCAGCTTAACACACCTCAATGAGCAGTTCTTC. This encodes CASSLTHLNEQFF.

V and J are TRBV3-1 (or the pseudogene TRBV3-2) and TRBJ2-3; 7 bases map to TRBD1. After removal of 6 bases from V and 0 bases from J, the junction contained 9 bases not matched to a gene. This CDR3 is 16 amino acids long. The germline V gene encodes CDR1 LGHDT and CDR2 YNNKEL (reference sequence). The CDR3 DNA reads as TGTGCCAGCAGATATCCGAGGGGGCCCAGCACAGATACGCAGTATTTT. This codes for CASRYPRGPSTDTQYF.

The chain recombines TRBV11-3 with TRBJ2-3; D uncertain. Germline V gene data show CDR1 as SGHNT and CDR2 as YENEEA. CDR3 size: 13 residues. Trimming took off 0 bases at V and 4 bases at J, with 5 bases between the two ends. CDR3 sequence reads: CASSLESSDTQYF. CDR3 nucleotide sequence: TGTGCCAGCAGCTTAGAGAGTTCAGATACGCAGTATTTT.

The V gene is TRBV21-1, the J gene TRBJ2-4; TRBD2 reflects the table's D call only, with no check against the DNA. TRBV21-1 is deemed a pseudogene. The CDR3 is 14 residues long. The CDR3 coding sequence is TGTGCCAGCAGCAAAAAGCTCCGGGGAAACATTCAGTACTTC. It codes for CASSKKLRGNIQYF.

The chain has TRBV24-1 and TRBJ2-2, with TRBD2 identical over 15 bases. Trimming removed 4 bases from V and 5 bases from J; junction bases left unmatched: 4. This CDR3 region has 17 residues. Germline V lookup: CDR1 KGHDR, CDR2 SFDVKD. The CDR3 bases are TGTGCCACCAGTGACCTTGGACTAGCGGGAGGGACCGGGGAGCTGTTTTTT. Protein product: CATSDLGLAGGTGELFF.

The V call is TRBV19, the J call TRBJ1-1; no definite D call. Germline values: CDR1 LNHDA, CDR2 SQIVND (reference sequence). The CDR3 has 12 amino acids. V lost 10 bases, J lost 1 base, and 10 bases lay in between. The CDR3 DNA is TGTGCCACCACAGTTAGGAACACTGAAGCTTTCTTT. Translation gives CATTVRNTEAFF. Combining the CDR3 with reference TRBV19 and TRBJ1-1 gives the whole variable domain DGGITQSPKYLFRKEGQNVTLSCEQNLNHDAMYWYRQDPGQGLRLIYYSQIVNDFQKGDIAEGYSVSREKKESFPLTVTSAQKNPTAFYLCATTVRNTEAFFGQGTRLTVV.

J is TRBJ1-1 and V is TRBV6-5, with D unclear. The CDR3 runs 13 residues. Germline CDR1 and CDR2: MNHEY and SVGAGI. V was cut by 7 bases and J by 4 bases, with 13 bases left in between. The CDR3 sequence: CASINIGLTEAFF. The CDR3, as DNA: TGTGCCAGCATCAATATCGGTCTCACTGAAGCTTTCTTT.

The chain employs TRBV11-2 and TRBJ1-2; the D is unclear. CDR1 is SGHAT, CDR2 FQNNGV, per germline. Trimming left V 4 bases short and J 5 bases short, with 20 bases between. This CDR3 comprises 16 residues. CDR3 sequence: CASSSPRRGIRYGYTF. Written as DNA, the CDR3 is TGTGCCAGCAGCTCCCCTCGGAGAGGGATACGGTATGGCTACACCTTC.

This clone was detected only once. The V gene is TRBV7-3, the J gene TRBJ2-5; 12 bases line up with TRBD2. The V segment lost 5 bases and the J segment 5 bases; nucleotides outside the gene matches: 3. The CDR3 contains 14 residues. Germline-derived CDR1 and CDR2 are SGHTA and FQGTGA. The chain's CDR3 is CASSIGTSGETQYF. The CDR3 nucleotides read TGTGCCAGCAGCATCGGGACTAGCGGGGAGACCCAGTACTTC.

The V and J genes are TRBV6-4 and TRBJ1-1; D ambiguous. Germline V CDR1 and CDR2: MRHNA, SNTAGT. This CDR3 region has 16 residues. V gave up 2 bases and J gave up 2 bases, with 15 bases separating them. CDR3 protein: CASSDHLRALNTEAFF. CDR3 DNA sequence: TGTGCCAGCAGTGACCATCTGAGGGCCCTTAACACTGAAGCTTTCTTT.

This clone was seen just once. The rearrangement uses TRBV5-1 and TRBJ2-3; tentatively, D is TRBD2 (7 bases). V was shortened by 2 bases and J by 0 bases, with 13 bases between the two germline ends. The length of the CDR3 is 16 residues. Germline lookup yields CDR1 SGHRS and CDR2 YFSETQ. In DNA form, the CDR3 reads TGCGCCAGCAGCTTTTTCGGGGGGCTTAGCACAGATACGCAGTATTTT. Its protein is CASSFFGGLSTDTQYF.

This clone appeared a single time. CDR3 DNA: TGTGCCAGCAGTTTAAGGGGACTAGCTAACGAGCAGTACTTC. Its protein product is CASSLRGLANEQYF. This sequence joins TRBV27 and TRBJ2-7, with TRBD2 identical over 9 bases. The CDR3 runs 14 residues. The V and J ends lost 2 bases and 5 bases, in that order; junction bases with no gene match: 4. The germline CDR1 and CDR2 sequences are MNHEY and SMNVEV (reference sequence).

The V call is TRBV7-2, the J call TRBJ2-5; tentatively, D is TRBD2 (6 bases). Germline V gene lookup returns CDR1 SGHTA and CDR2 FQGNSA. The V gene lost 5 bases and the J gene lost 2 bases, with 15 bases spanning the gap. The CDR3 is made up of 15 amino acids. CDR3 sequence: CASSAAGRGQETQYF. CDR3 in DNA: TGTGCCAGCAGCGCCGCGGGACGGGGGCAAGAGACCCAGTACTTC.

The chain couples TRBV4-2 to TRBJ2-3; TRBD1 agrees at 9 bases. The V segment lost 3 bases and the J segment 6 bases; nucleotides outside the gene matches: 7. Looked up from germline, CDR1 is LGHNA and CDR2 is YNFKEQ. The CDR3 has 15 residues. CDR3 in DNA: TGTGCCAGCAGCCAGTATCGGACAGGGGTCGATACGCAGTATTTT. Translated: CASSQYRTGVDTQYF.

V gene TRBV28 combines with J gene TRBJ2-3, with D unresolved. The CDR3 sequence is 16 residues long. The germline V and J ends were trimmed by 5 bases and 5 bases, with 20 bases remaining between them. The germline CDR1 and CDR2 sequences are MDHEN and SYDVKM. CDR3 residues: CASSSLVVAPLDTQYF. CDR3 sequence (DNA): TGTGCCAGCAGTAGTCTAGTCGTGGCGCCACTAGATACGCAGTATTTT.

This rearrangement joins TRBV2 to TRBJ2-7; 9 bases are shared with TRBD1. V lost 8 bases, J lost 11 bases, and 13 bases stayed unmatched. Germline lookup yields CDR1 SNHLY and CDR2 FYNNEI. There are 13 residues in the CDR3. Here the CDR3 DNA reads TGTGCCAGCCTGATGGTGGGGACAGGGTACAAGTACTTC. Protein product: CASLMVGTGYKYF.

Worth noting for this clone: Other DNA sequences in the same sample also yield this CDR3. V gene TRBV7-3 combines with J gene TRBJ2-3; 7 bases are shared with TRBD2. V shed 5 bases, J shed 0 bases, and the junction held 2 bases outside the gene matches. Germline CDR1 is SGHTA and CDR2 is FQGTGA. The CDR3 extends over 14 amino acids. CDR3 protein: CASSPSGSTDTQYF. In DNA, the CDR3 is TGTGCCAGCAGCCCTAGCGGTAGCACAGATACGCAGTATTTT.

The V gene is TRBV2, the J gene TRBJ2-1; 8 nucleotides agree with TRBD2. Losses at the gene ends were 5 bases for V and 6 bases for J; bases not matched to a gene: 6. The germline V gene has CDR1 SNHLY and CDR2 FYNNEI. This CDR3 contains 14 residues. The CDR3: CASSSGTSFNEQFF. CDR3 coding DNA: TGTGCCAGCAGTTCCGGGACTAGTTTCAATGAGCAGTTCTTC.

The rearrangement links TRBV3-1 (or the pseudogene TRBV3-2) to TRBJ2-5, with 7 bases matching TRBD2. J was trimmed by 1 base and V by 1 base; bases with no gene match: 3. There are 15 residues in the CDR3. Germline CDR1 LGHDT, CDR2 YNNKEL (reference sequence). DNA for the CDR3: TGTGCCAGCAGCCAAGGTCTAGCGGTCCAAGAGACCCAGTACTTC. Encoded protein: CASSQGLAVQETQYF.

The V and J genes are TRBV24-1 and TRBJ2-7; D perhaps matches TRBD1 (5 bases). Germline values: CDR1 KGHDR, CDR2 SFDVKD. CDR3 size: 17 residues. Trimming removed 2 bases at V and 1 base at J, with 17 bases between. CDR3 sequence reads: CATSDSCLTAPSYEQYF. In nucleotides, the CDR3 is TGTGCCACCAGTGATTCCTGTCTGACAGCCCCTTCCTACGAGCAGTACTTC.

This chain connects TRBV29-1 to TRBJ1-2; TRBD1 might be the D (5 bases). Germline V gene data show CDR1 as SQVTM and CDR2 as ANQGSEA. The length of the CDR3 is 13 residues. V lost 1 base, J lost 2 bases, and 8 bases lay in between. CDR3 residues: CSVEGGGNYGYTF. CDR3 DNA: TGCAGCGTTGAAGGGGGCGGAAACTATGGCTACACCTTC.

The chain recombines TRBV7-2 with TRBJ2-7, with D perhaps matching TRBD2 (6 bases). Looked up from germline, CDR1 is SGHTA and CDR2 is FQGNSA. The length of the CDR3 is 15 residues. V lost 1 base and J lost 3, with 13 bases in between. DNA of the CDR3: TGTGCCAGCAGCTTAGGCGCTAGCGTCGGCTACGAGCAGTACTTC. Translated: CASSLGASVGYEQYF.

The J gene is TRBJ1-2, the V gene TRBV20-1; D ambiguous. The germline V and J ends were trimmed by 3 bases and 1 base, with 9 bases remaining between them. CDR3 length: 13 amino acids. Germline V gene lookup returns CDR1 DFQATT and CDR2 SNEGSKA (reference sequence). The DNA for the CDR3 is TGCAGTGCTAGTGTTCCCAATAACTATGGCTACACCTTC. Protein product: CSASVPNNYGYTF.

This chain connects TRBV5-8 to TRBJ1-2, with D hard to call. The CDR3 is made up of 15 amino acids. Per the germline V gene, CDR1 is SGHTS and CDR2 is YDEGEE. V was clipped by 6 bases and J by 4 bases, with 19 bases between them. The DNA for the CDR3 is TGTGCCAGCATTATTCGAGGCCCCCTCCTCTATGGCTACACCTTC. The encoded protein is CASIIRGPLLYGYTF.

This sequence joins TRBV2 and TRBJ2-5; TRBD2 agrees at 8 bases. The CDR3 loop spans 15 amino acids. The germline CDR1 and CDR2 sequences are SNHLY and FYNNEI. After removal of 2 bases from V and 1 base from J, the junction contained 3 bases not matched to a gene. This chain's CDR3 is CASSEPSGGQETQYF. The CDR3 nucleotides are TGTGCCAGCAGTGAACCCAGCGGGGGCCAAGAGACCCAGTACTTC.

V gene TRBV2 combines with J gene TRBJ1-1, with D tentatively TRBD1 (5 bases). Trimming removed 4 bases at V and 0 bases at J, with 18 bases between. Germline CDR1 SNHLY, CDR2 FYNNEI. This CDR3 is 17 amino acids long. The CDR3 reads CASSGREVGQMNTEAFF. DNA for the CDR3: TGTGCCAGCAGTGGCAGGGAGGTAGGACAAATGAACACTGAAGCTTTCTTT.

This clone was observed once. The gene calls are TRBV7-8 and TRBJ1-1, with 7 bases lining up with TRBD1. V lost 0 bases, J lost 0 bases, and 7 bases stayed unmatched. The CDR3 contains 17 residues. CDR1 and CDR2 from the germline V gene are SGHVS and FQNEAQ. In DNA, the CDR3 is TGTGCCAGCAGCTTAGCGCTTAACAGGGGAATGAACACTGAAGCTTTCTTT. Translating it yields CASSLALNRGMNTEAFF.